Listed below are T cell receptor beta chains from one sample, sequenced in a study of blood T cells in healthy people across ages. From the 5' RACE reads, TCRdb called clonotypes with MiXCR, one entry per CDR3 protein. The sample lists about 640,000 distinct CDR3 sequences, less than 35% occurring once. The sequencing input was blood. Every receptor here comes from a woman over 75 in good health. Each CDR3 is given with its conserved first and last residue. A D gene is named only where the DNA matches it firmly. For some rows the clone size is stated as once, few or many, or as a class when expanded; others skip it.

d_gene	v_gene	abundance	j_gene	CDR3nt	CDR3aa
-	TRBV6-2/TRBV6-3	many	TRBJ1-2	TGTGCCAGCAGTAGCCAGGTCCTCCCCTATGGCTACACCTTC	CASSSQVLPYGYTF
-	TRBV4-3	many	TRBJ2-3	TGCGCCAGCAGCCGCGGGTCAGCCACTAGCACAGATACGCAGTATTTT	CASSRGSATSTDTQYF
TRBD2	TRBV7-2	-	TRBJ2-7	TGTGCCAGCAGCTTAGCGGGTTTGCGTTCGGCTAGCGGGAGTTACGAGCAGTACTTC	CASSLAGLRSASGSYEQYF
-	TRBV7-3	many	TRBJ1-1	TGTGCCAGCAGCTTAAACGGGCTGAACACTGAAGCTTTCTTT	CASSLNGLNTEAFF
-	TRBV7-2	many	TRBJ2-7	TGTGCCAGCAGCTTGGGCGGGGAGAGCTACGAGCAGTACTTC	CASSLGGESYEQYF
-	TRBV28	many	TRBJ1-5	TGTGCCAGCATCCCCGGGGGAGGGACTAATCAGCCCCAGCATTTT	CASIPGGGTNQPQHF
-	TRBV30	many	TRBJ2-7	TGTGCCTGGAGTGTAGGAGTCCAAATCCTTTCCTACGAGCAGTACTTC	CAWSVGVQILSYEQYF
-	TRBV21-1	many	TRBJ2-7	TGTGCCAGCACCATGGGGCATAGGAAGTCCATCTACGAGCAGTACTTC	CASTMGHRKSIYEQYF
TRBD1	TRBV7-2	-	TRBJ1-2	TGTGCCAGCAGCAAAATAACCGGGACAGCAGGCGATGGCTACACCTTC	CASSKITGTAGDGYTF
-	TRBV29-1	many	TRBJ2-5	TGCAGCGTTTCAGTCTCAACCGGAGAGACCCAGTACTTC	CSVSVSTGETQYF
-	TRBV5-1	many	TRBJ1-6	TGCGCCAGCAGCTTGGATGGGGCCAAAGGGTCACCCCTCCACTTT	CASSLDGAKGSPLHF
-	TRBV29-1	many	TRBJ2-3	TGCAGCGTTGACCCATCCGGTACGCAGTATTTT	CSVDPSGTQYF
-	TRBV20-1	few	TRBJ1-1	TGCAGTGCTGGAGACGGGGCTGAAGCTTTCTTT	CSAGDGAEAFF
TRBD2	TRBV7-9	-	TRBJ2-5	TGTGCCAGCAGCTTACGAGCGGGGGTACAAGAGACCCAGTACTTC	CASSLRAGVQETQYF
TRBD1	TRBV27	many	TRBJ2-1	TGTGCCAGCAGAAGACAGGGGTCCCCCTACAATGAGCAGTTCTTC	CASRRQGSPYNEQFF
TRBD1	TRBV20-1	many	TRBJ2-5	TGCAGTGCTAGATCTCGACAGGGATCGCAAGAGACCCAGTACTTC	CSARSRQGSQETQYF
-	TRBV2	many	TRBJ2-1	TGTGCCAGCAGTCGTGGGACGGATTCCTACAATGAGCAGTTCTTC	CASSRGTDSYNEQFF
TRBD1	TRBV7-9	-	TRBJ1-5	TGTGCCAGCTCCAAGGGGGGGACAGCAAATCAGCCCCAGCATTTT	CASSKGGTANQPQHF
-	TRBV21-1	-	TRBJ2-3	TGTGCCAGCAGCACTGACGGCTCAGATGCGCAGTATTTT	CASSTDGSDAQYF
-	TRBV20-1	many	TRBJ2-5	TGCAGTGCTAGAGACCCGAGGGGGGAGACCCAGTACTTC	CSARDPRGETQYF
-	TRBV12-3/TRBV12-4	-	TRBJ1-2	TGTGCCAGCAGTCCCATCACCGGATTTGATAGCTATGGCTACACCTTC	CASSPITGFDSYGYTF
-	TRBV20-1	-	TRBJ2-3	TGCAGTGCTAGAGAGCAGTCACCAAGGGTAGATACGCAGTATTTT	CSAREQSPRVDTQYF
-	TRBV3-1	-	TRBJ2-5	TGTGCCAGCAGCCAAGATTTGGGCATAAAGGCCCAGTACTTC	CASSQDLGIKAQYF
-	TRBV4-2	few	TRBJ1-1	TGTGCCAGCAGCCAAGATGCGGCGGGACCTTGGGGCACTGAAGCTTTCTTT	CASSQDAAGPWGTEAFF
-	TRBV6-5	many	TRBJ1-6	TGTGCCAGCAGTGATTCAGGGAATAATTCACCCCTCCACTTT	CASSDSGNNSPLHF
-	TRBV20-1	-	TRBJ2-7	TGCAGTGCTATCGAGCGGCTCTACGAGCAGTACTTC	CSAIERLYEQYF
-	TRBV20-1	many	TRBJ2-5	TGCAGTGCGGGTTGGCAGGGCTCGGGAGAGACCCAGTACTTC	CSAGWQGSGETQYF
TRBD2	TRBV7-8	few	TRBJ2-5	TGTGCCAGCAGCTTAGCGCTGACTAGCGGGGAGACCCAGTACTTC	CASSLALTSGETQYF
TRBD1	TRBV6-2/TRBV6-3	many	TRBJ2-7	TGTGCCAGCAGTAACAGGGGGCGCCGGTACTTC	CASSNRGRRYF
TRBD1	TRBV5-5	many	TRBJ2-7	TGTGCCAGCAGCCGCGGACAGGGAGTCTTCCGGCAGTACTTC	CASSRGQGVFRQYF
TRBD2	TRBV7-9	many	TRBJ2-5	TGTGCCAGCCGGCCGGGACTAGCGGGGGGGTACCCTCGGGAGACCCAGTACTTC	CASRPGLAGGYPRETQYF
-	TRBV20-1	many	TRBJ2-5	TGCAGTGCTAGCGCGGGGTTGGAGACCCAGTACTTC	CSASAGLETQYF
-	TRBV24-1	few	TRBJ2-2	TGTGCCACCGGGGACCCACGGACCGGGGAGCTGTTTTTT	CATGDPRTGELFF
-	TRBV20-1	many	TRBJ1-4	TGCAGTGCTTCACGCGGGGGTGAAAAACTGTTTTTT	CSASRGGEKLFF
-	TRBV7-2	many	TRBJ2-3	TGTGCCAGCAGCCTATGGGCTGTCACAGATACGCAGTATTTT	CASSLWAVTDTQYF
-	TRBV30	few	TRBJ1-2	TGTGCCTGGAGTCCCCAGAACTATGGCTACACCTTC	CAWSPQNYGYTF
-	TRBV4-3	many	TRBJ2-3	TGCGCCAGCAGCCAAGATTCGGGGGCCGTCACAGATACGCAGTATTTT	CASSQDSGAVTDTQYF
-	TRBV7-2	-	TRBJ2-3	TGTGCCAGCGGCCCGAACAGGGCCACAGATACGCAGTATTTT	CASGPNRATDTQYF
TRBD1	TRBV28	many	TRBJ2-3	TGTGCCAGCGGGGCGGACAGGCTACGCACAGATACGCAGTATTTT	CASGADRLRTDTQYF
TRBD1	TRBV2	many	TRBJ2-1	TGTGCCAGCAGTGAGAGCTGGCAGGGGGCGATTTCCCGAACCTACAATGAGCAGTTCTTC	CASSESWQGAISRTYNEQFF
TRBD1	TRBV20-1	-	TRBJ2-7	TGCAGTGCTAGTACTCAGGGACAGGGTCCCTACAATGAGCAGTACTTC	CSASTQGQGPYNEQYF
TRBD1	TRBV19	-	TRBJ2-5	TGTGCCAGTAGTACCATGGGACAGTCTAACAATGAGCAGTACTTC	CASSTMGQSNNEQYF
-	TRBV7-2	many	TRBJ1-2	TGTGCCAGCAGCTTACCGGTTAACTATGGCTACACCTTC	CASSLPVNYGYTF
-	TRBV7-9	many	TRBJ1-4	TGTGCCAGCAGCTCGACAGGCTCTAATGAAAAACTGTTTTTT	CASSSTGSNEKLFF
-	TRBV5-1	many	TRBJ2-5	TGCGCCAGCAGCTTGGAATGGGGGCGAGAGACCCAGTACTTC	CASSLEWGRETQYF
TRBD2	TRBV28	few	TRBJ2-3	TGTGCCAGCAACCCACTAGCGGGGGGGCCTAATACGCAGTATTTT	CASNPLAGGPNTQYF
TRBD1	TRBV18	-	TRBJ1-1	TGTGCCAGCTCACCGTCAGGGGGGCAGAACACTGAAGCTTTCTTT	CASSPSGGQNTEAFF
-	TRBV5-1	many	TRBJ1-6	TGCGCCAGCAGCTTGGACCCAGGGAATTCACCCCTCCACTTT	CASSLDPGNSPLHF
-	TRBV10-3	many	TRBJ1-5	TGTGCCATCAGTGGGGGGGATGACGTCGGTCAGCCCCAGCATTTT	CAISGGDDVGQPQHF
-	TRBV6-5	-	TRBJ1-2	TGTGCCAGCAGTCCCGGGGGGGCAAATAACTATGGCTACACCTTC	CASSPGGANNYGYTF
-	TRBV6-6	-	TRBJ2-3	TGTGCCAGCAGGGACGACCTCACAGATACGCAGTATTTT	CASRDDLTDTQYF
-	TRBV5-1	few	TRBJ2-2	TGCGCCAGCAGCTTGAGTTGGGGATCCGGGGAGCTGTTTTTT	CASSLSWGSGELFF
TRBD1	TRBV12-3/TRBV12-4	-	TRBJ2-7	TGTGCCAGCAGTTCGACAGGGCTCTCATCCTACGAGCAGTACTTC	CASSSTGLSSYEQYF